This TCR beta chain was sequenced in a study of cytomegalovirus exposure and HLA in healthy donors. This clone showed up just a few times. The junction had 9 bases not matched to a gene; V was cut back by 10 bases and J by 2 bases. CDR1 MNHEY and CDR2 SMNVEV come from the germline V gene (reference sequence). CDR3 length: 16 amino acids. In the PCR, 60 Vbeta and 13 Jbeta primers were used. TCRdb's copy holds only in-frame clones and misses some; the assay was immunoSEQ multiplex PCR. This table has fewer than 140,000 clones, over 75% appearing once. This sequence was found in a man aged 55-75 years in good health and CMV-seronegative. Sequencing was performed on PBMCs. This chain uses TRBV27 with TRBJ2-1; 12 nucleotides line up with TRBD2. The CDR3 DNA reads TGTGCCACCACCCCACTAGCGGGGGGCCCCTACAATGAGCAGTTCTTC. Translated, it gives CATTPLAGGPYNEQFF.